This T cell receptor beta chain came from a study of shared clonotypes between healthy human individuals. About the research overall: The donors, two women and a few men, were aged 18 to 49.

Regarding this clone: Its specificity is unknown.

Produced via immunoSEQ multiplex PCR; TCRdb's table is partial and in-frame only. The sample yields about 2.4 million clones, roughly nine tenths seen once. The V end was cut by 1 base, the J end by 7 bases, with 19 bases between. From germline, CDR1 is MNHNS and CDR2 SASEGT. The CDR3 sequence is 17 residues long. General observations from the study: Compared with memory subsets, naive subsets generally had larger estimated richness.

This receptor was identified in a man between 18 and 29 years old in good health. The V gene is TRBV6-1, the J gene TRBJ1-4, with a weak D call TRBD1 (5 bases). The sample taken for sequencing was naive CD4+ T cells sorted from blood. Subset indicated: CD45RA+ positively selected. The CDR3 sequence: CASSEEGPLASREKLFF. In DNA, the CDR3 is TGTGCCAGCAGTGAAGAGGGGCCGCTCGCTAGCCGTGAAAAACTGTTTTTT.